This TCR beta chain was obtained from a study of blood T cell repertoires in COVID-19. About the research overall: Researchers got acute and convalescent COVID-19 samples from the United States, Italy and Spain. T cells, B-cell-depleted T cells, or PBMCs supplied cDNA or gDNA.

Sequenced by immunoSEQ multiplex PCR; TCRdb stores in-frame clones only, minus some. The table shows about 140,000 clones, with almost 90% occurring only once. Germline trimming cut 3 bases from V and 1 base from J; bases unmatched to any gene: 4. The CDR3 spans 16 residues. CDR1 and CDR2 (germline): KGHSH, LQKENI. V is TRBV18 and J is TRBJ2-7; TRBD2 matches 12 bases. The source is a woman in her fifties or sixties with acute or convalescent COVID-19. Sequencing was done on a sample of peripheral blood. The DNA for the CDR3 is TGTGCCAGCTCACCGACTAGCGGGGGCCCGTCCTACGAGCAGTACTTC. Translation: CASSPTSGGPSYEQYF.